This T cell receptor (beta chain) was documented in a study of blood T cell repertoires in COVID-19. The overall study: Samples representing acute and convalescent COVID-19 were sourced from the United States, Italy and Spain.

Per the authors' pipeline: By means of reference gene primer amplification, nucleated cell counts were estimated. TCRdb's table, derived via immunoSEQ multiplex PCR, lists solely in-frame clones and lacks some. D and trimming were read from the DNA, whereas the V and J calls and clone size are those reported in that table. Among almost 250,000 clones, 85% to 90% were seen once, and the ten largest hold over 4%. The V end was cut by 4 bases, the J end by 8 bases, with 14 bases between. This CDR3 comprises 13 residues. The germline gives CDR1 SGHVS, CDR2 FQNEAQ. This study enrolled people aged roughly 18 to 100 from 24 US geographic areas. Either two negative PCRs, clearance, or symptom resolution qualified Cohort 3 donors as recovered.

The sequence was collected from a woman in her twenties or thirties who had recovered from COVID-19. Specimen: PBMCs or T cells enriched from blood (not recorded which). The V and J genes are TRBV7-8 and TRBJ1-2; a possible D gene is TRBD1 (6 bases). The CDR3 sequence: CASSSRDIRGYTF. DNA for the CDR3: TGTGCCAGCAGCTCCCGGGACATACGGGGCTACACCTTC.